The 31 T cell receptor beta chains below were found in one sample sequenced in a study of shared clonotypes between healthy human individuals. Clones were read by immunoSEQ multiplex PCR, and TCRdb kept only the in-frame ones, dropping some. The sample shows roughly 1,800,000 clones, approximately 94% of them seen only once. Positive CCR7 selection of CD45RO-negative cells yielded the naive CD8 cells, and terminally differentiated effector memory CD45RA+ cells were excluded. The sequenced sample was naive CD8+ T cells sorted from blood. These receptors were taken from a man between 18 and 35 years old in good health.

The chain uses TRBV5-1 and TRBJ2-1; D ambiguous. Germline V lookup: CDR1 SGHRS, CDR2 YFSETQ. Trimming took 2 bases from V and 9 from J, leaving 3 bases between them. The CDR3 consists of 10 residues. CDR3 protein: CASSFAEQFF. The CDR3 DNA reads as TGCGCCAGCAGCTTCGCTGAGCAGTTCTTC.

This clone was seen a single time. CDR3 residues: CASSALGTVATDTQYF. The CDR3 coding sequence is TGTGCCAGCAGTGCCCTGGGGACAGTTGCCACAGATACGCAGTATTTT. The genes are TRBV27 and TRBJ2-3, with TRBD1 matching over 7 bases. Germline assignment: CDR1 MNHEY and CDR2 SMNVEV (reference sequence). The J segment lost 2 bases and the V segment lost 5 bases, leaving 10 bases of the junction unmatched. The CDR3 is made up of 16 amino acids.

About this clone itself: This sample includes further DNA sequences coding for the same CDR3. The rearrangement links TRBV30 to TRBJ1-2; D gene ambiguous. Deletions cut 0 bases from V and 8 bases from J, with 10 bases between. Germline V lookup: CDR1 GTSNPN, CDR2 SVGIG (reference sequence). The CDR3 spans 12 residues. CDR3 sequence reads: CAWSVGTGGYTF. CDR3 coding DNA: TGTGCCTGGAGTGTGGGTACGGGCGGCTACACCTTC.

J is TRBJ2-3 and V is TRBV7-9, with 7 positions matching TRBD1. This CDR3 is 16 amino acids long. The junction had 7 bases not matched to a gene; V was cut back by 3 bases and J by 1 base. The germline gives CDR1 SEHNR, CDR2 FQNEAQ (reference sequence). DNA for the CDR3: TGTGCCAGCAGCTTTACCCGGGACAGACGCACAGATACGCAGTATTTT. As protein: CASSFTRDRRTDTQYF.

This clone was detected a few times. J is TRBJ2-7 and V is TRBV7-6; no firm D call. The CDR3 is made up of 14 amino acids. The V gene lost 5 bases and the J gene lost 5 bases, with 16 bases spanning the gap. Germline CDR1 SGHVS, CDR2 FNYEAQ. This CDR3 reads CASSPASQDHEQYF. The CDR3 DNA follows: TGTGCCAGCAGCCCCGCGTCACAAGACCACGAGCAGTACTTC.

The chain is built from TRBV10-3 and TRBJ1-2, with 8 bases fitting TRBD1. The CDR3 covers 15 residues. Germline V lookup: CDR1 ENHRY, CDR2 SYGVKD. J gave up 3 bases and V 2 bases, and 5 bases lay outside the gene matches. In nucleotides, the CDR3 is TGTGCCATCAGTGAGACTACGACAGGGGACTATGGCTACACCTTC. This encodes CAISETTTGDYGYTF.

The DNA for the CDR3 is TGTGCCAGCAGTTATTCCCCTCAAGCGGGTGAAAAACTGTTTTTT. It encodes CASSYSPQAGEKLFF. The genes are TRBV6-6 and TRBJ1-4, with D hard to call. This CDR3 spans 15 amino acids. Per the germline V gene, CDR1 is MNHNY and CDR2 is SVGAGI (reference sequence). Trimming stripped 3 bases from V and 7 bases from J, with 15 bases between.

This rearrangement joins TRBV7-9 to TRBJ2-7; the match to TRBD1 covers 8 bases. This CDR3 contains 15 residues. With 4 bases clipped from V and 7 bases from J, the junction kept 12 bases outside the gene matches. CDR1 and CDR2 from the germline V gene are SEHNR and FQNEAQ (reference sequence). CDR3 sequence: CASSSTAGQGTEQYF. The CDR3 DNA reads TGTGCCAGCAGCTCCACCGCCGGACAGGGAACAGAGCAGTACTTC.

This clone is a singleton in its sample. The CDR3 loop reads CASSREGPVAKNIQYF. CDR3 nucleotides: TGTGCCAGCTCACGGGAGGGGCCGGTGGCCAAAAACATTCAGTACTTC. The chain joins TRBV18 to TRBJ2-4, with 7 bases matching TRBD2. The J segment lost 1 base and the V segment lost 4 bases, leaving 7 bases of the junction unmatched. The V gene's germline CDR1 is KGHSH and CDR2 LQKENI. This CDR3 is built from 16 residues.

The chain links TRBV2 to TRBJ2-7, with a possible D match to TRBD1 (6 bases). Looked up from germline, CDR1 is SNHLY and CDR2 is FYNNEI. V gave up 1 base and J gave up 4 bases, with 8 bases separating them. The length of the CDR3 is 13 residues. In DNA form, the CDR3 reads TGTGCCAGCAGTGAAGGGACAGCTTACGAGCAGTACTTC. Translation gives CASSEGTAYEQYF.

This chain connects TRBV7-9 to TRBJ2-3; 12 bases align to TRBD2. In germline, CDR1 is SEHNR, CDR2 FQNEAQ (reference sequence). The junction had 8 bases not matched to a gene; V was cut back by 5 bases and J by 2 bases. The CDR3 consists of 17 residues. CDR3 amino acids: CASSPLWTSGDTDTQYF. The CDR3 DNA follows: TGTGCCAGCAGCCCGCTCTGGACTAGCGGGGACACAGATACGCAGTATTTT. Using reference TRBV7-9 and TRBJ2-3 for the parts outside the CDR3, the full variable domain is DTGVSQNPRHKITKRGQNVTFRCDPISEHNRLYWYRQTLGQGPEFLTYFQNEAQLEKSRLLSDRFSAERPKGSFSTLEIQRTEQGDSAMYLCASSPLWTSGDTDTQYFGPGTRLTVL.

V gene TRBV4-1 combines with J gene TRBJ1-5; maybe TRBD1 (6 bases). This CDR3 is 18 amino acids long. Trimming left V 1 base short and J 4 bases short, with 20 bases between. Per germline, CDR1 MGHRA and CDR2 YSYEKL. CDR3 sequence: CASSQVGGRGASNQPQHF. Here the CDR3 DNA reads TGCGCCAGCAGCCAAGTCGGGGGGCGGGGGGCAAGTAATCAGCCCCAGCATTTT.

This chain joins TRBV19 and TRBJ1-6, with D possibly being TRBD1 (6 bases). Trimming cost V 7 bases and J 7 bases, with 11 bases left between them. The CDR3 has 13 residues. The germline gives CDR1 LNHDA, CDR2 SQIVND (reference sequence). The CDR3 nucleotides read TGTGCCAGTACCACAGGGTGGAATTCACCCCTCCACTTT. This gives the protein CASTTGWNSPLHF. Variable domain in full (rest from reference TRBV19 and TRBJ1-6): DGGITQSPKYLFRKEGQNVTLSCEQNLNHDAMYWYRQDPGQGLRLIYYSQIVNDFQKGDIAEGYSVSREKKESFPLTVTSAQKNPTAFYLCASTTGWNSPLHFGNGTRLTVT.

A remark on this clone: Other DNA sequences within the sample encode an identical CDR3. The V gene is TRBV6-5, the J gene TRBJ2-7; D is uncertain. The germline gives CDR1 MNHEY, CDR2 SVGAGI. Trimming removed 0 bases at V and 4 bases at J, with 7 bases between. CDR3 size: 13 residues. The CDR3 spells CASSYSRRYEQYF. CDR3 DNA: TGTGCCAGCAGTTACTCGAGGCGATACGAGCAGTACTTC.

V usage is TRBV19 and J usage is TRBJ2-2; TRBD2 agrees at 11 bases. Trimming at V came to 7 bases and at J to 4 bases, leaving 5 bases not matched to a gene. Germline V gene lookup returns CDR1 LNHDA and CDR2 SQIVND (reference sequence). This CDR3 has 15 amino acids. The CDR3, as DNA: TGTGCCAGTACAGAAACTAGCGGGGGCACCGGGGAGCTGTTTTTT. This encodes CASTETSGGTGELFF.

In regard to this clone: Other DNA sequences in this sample translate to the same CDR3. This chain connects TRBV9 to TRBJ1-3; possible D gene TRBD1, 5 bases. In germline, CDR1 is SGDLS, CDR2 YYNGEE. The CDR3 covers 14 residues. V lost 0 bases, J lost 2 bases, and 6 bases lay in between. The CDR3 DNA reads as TGTGCCAGCAGCGTAGGGGGGGCTGGAAACACCATATATTTT. Translating gives CASSVGGAGNTIYF. The variable domain in full, completed from reference TRBV9 and TRBJ1-3, reads DSGVTQTPKHLITATGQRVTLRCSPRSGDLSVYWYQQSLDQGLQFLIQYYNGEERAKGNILERFSAQQFPDLHSELNLSSLELGDSALYFCASSVGGAGNTIYFGEGSWLTVV.

The chain employs TRBV28 and TRBJ2-7, with 10 bases aligning to TRBD1. Per germline, CDR1 MDHEN and CDR2 SYDVKM. V dropped 8 bases and J dropped 2; count of bases not matched to a gene: 3. The CDR3 has 13 residues. CDR3: CASGDRGAYEQYF. CDR3 bases: TGTGCCAGCGGGGACAGGGGAGCCTACGAGCAGTACTTC.

CDR3 loop: CASSPRGAGEQYF. As DNA, the CDR3 is TGTGCCAGCAGCCCCCGTGGCGCTGGGGAGCAGTACTTC. The rearrangement joins TRBV9 to TRBJ2-7; D ambiguous. Germline V lookup: CDR1 SGDLS, CDR2 YYNGEE. V was clipped by 4 bases and J by 7 bases, with 15 bases between them. The CDR3 totals 13 residues.

The CDR3 protein is CASSQPGQEEKLFF. The DNA for the CDR3 is TGTGCCAGCAGTCAACCGGGACAGGAGGAAAAACTGTTTTTT. The chain joins TRBV6-6 to TRBJ1-4; 8 nucleotides agree with TRBD1. The CDR3 has 14 residues. Germline V gene sequence: CDR1 MNHNY, CDR2 SVGAGI (reference sequence). The V and J ends lost 5 bases and 8 bases, in that order; junction bases with no gene match: 7.

This clone was recorded once. V usage is TRBV9 and J usage is TRBJ2-7, with D possibly being TRBD1 or TRBD2 (6 bases each). There are 13 residues in the CDR3. Looked up from germline, CDR1 is SGDLS and CDR2 is YYNGEE. The V and J ends lost 3 bases and 2 bases respectively, with 9 bases between them. The CDR3 DNA sequence: TGTGCCAGCAGCGCCGGGGGCACCTACGAGCAGTACTTC. Residues: CASSAGGTYEQYF. Together with reference TRBV9 and TRBJ2-7, the CDR3 gives the full variable domain: DSGVTQTPKHLITATGQRVTLRCSPRSGDLSVYWYQQSLDQGLQFLIQYYNGEERAKGNILERFSAQQFPDLHSELNLSSLELGDSALYFCASSAGGTYEQYFGPGTRLTVT.

V is TRBV4-3 and J is TRBJ2-3; D gene uncertain. The CDR3 spans 15 residues. Trimming removed 0 bases from V and 4 bases from J, with 11 bases in between. Germline lookup yields CDR1 LGHNA and CDR2 YSLEER. CDR3 residues: CASSQDRSMADTQYF. The CDR3 bases are TGCGCCAGCAGCCAAGATAGGTCAATGGCAGATACGCAGTATTTT.

The DNA for the CDR3 is TGTGCCAGCAGCCGTGGAGGAGCTAATCAGCCCCAGCATTTT. This encodes CASSRGGANQPQHF. This chain joins TRBV11-1 and TRBJ1-5; D is unclear. CDR3 size: 14 residues. The germline CDR1 and CDR2 sequences are SGHAT and FQDESV (reference sequence). V was shortened by 5 bases and J by 4 bases, with 12 bases between the two germline ends.

This clone occurred once. The chain joins TRBV4-3 to TRBJ2-1, with D uncertain. The CDR3 consists of 14 residues. V lost 0 bases and J lost 9, with 12 bases in between. Germline V gene lookup returns CDR1 LGHNA and CDR2 YSLEER. The chain's CDR3 is CASSQDENGGEQFF. In DNA form, the CDR3 reads TGCGCCAGCAGCCAAGATGAGAACGGTGGTGAGCAGTTCTTC.

Comments on this clone: Other DNA sequences from this sample encode an identical CDR3 as well. The chain combines TRBV5-1 with TRBJ2-7; tentatively, D is TRBD1 (6 bases). The CDR3 loop spans 14 amino acids. CDR1 and CDR2 from the germline V gene are SGHRS and YFSETQ. Trimming removed 0 bases from V and 4 bases from J, with 11 bases in between. The CDR3, as DNA: TGCGCCAGCAGCTTGGAAGGACAGTTTTACGAGCAGTACTTC. This codes for CASSLEGQFYEQYF.

The rearrangement links TRBV29-1 to TRBJ2-7, with D hard to call. The V gene lost 5 bases and the J gene lost 7 bases, with 24 bases spanning the gap. The CDR3 runs 15 residues. Looked up from germline, CDR1 is SQVTM and CDR2 is ANQGSEA. This chain's CDR3 is CSVSPVASPVVEQYF. The CDR3 bases are TGCAGCGTTTCTCCGGTGGCTAGTCCAGTTGTGGAGCAGTACTTC.

The CDR3 DNA is TGTGCCAGCAGCCCCTCTCGCGGGGGGGTCACAGATACGCAGTATTTT. Protein product: CASSPSRGGVTDTQYF. This chain joins TRBV11-2 and TRBJ2-3; 9 nucleotides match TRBD2. V lost 5 bases to trimming and J lost 2 bases; unmatched junction nucleotides: 8. CDR1 and CDR2 (germline): SGHAT, FQNNGV. The CDR3 is made up of 16 amino acids.

V and J are TRBV10-1 and TRBJ2-7; a weak D match, TRBD2 (7 bases). Trimming removed 0 bases at V and 3 bases at J, with 9 bases between. The CDR3 loop spans 14 amino acids. Germline assignment: CDR1 WNHNN and CDR2 SYGVQD (reference sequence). CDR3 sequence: CASSESRGHYEQYF. Here the CDR3 DNA reads TGCGCCAGCAGTGAGTCGCGGGGGCACTACGAGCAGTACTTC.

V gene TRBV7-3 combines with J gene TRBJ1-1; D is uncertain. The germline gives CDR1 SGHTA, CDR2 FQGTGA. The germline V and J ends were trimmed by 5 bases and 1 base, with 8 bases remaining between them. The CDR3 sequence is 13 residues long. In DNA form, the CDR3 reads TGTGCCAGCAGCCCCCAACCGAACACTGAAGCTTTCTTT. Residues: CASSPQPNTEAFF. The variable domain in full, with the rest retrieved from reference TRBV7-3 and TRBJ1-1, is GAGVSQTPSNKVTEKGKYVELRCDPISGHTALYWYRQSLGQGPEFLIYFQGTGAADDSGLPNDRFFAVRPEGSVSTLKIQRTERGDSAVYLCASSPQPNTEAFFGQGTRLTVV.

The CDR3, as DNA: TGCGCCAGCAGCCAAGAGCCGGGACTAGCGGGATTCGACGAGCAGTACTTC. Translating gives CASSQEPGLAGFDEQYF. The chain carries TRBV4-1 and TRBJ2-7, with 13 bases that match TRBD2. CDR3 length: 17 amino acids. V lost 0 bases, J lost 5 bases, and 7 bases stayed unmatched. CDR1 is MGHRA and CDR2 is YSYEKL in the germline V gene.

The chain is built from TRBV30 and TRBJ2-3; 11 bases are shared with TRBD2. CDR1 and CDR2 from the germline V gene are GTSNPN and SVGIG (reference sequence). The CDR3 is 16 residues long. V shed 3 bases, J shed 4 bases, and the junction held 9 bases outside the gene matches. DNA for the CDR3: TGTGCCTGGAGAGGCATAGCGGGGGGGGGTCCAGATACGCAGTATTTT. It specifies CAWRGIAGGGPDTQYF.

The chain links TRBV11-2 to TRBJ1-2; 10 bases fit TRBD1. V gave up 6 bases and J gave up 14 bases; unmatched junction bases: 9. The CDR3 totals 12 residues. Looked up from germline, CDR1 is SGHAT and CDR2 is FQNNGV. This chain's CDR3 is CASSWDRGGLTF. The CDR3 DNA sequence: TGTGCCAGCAGTTGGGACAGGGGAGGTTTGACCTTC. The full variable domain, rest sourced from reference TRBV11-2 and TRBJ1-2, is EAGVAQSPRYKIIEKRQSVAFWCNPISGHATLYWYQQILGQGPKLLIQFQNNGVVDDSQLPKDRFSAERLKGVDSTLKIQPAKLEDSAVYLCASSWDRGGLTFGSGTRLTVV.